Below are 2 T cell receptor beta chains sequenced from a single sample in a study of human T cells and chemical hapten exposure. TCRdb re-called the RACE reads with MiXCR, one entry per CDR3 protein. The sample lists 200,000 to 300,000 distinct CDR3 sequences; about 8.1% were seen once. Time point in this sample: pre-sensitization, week 0. The treatment is: therapeutic diphenylcyclopropenone sensitization with weekly scalp DPC. The source material was whole blood, sampled in connection with sensitization to the hapten diphenylcyclopropenone (DPC). These receptors all stem from a woman between 40 and 55 years old with alopecia areata. Some clones in this sample may be carry-over from other donors' samples.

CDR3 sequence reads: CASSPGLAGVVRYEQYF. CDR3 DNA: TGCGCCAGCAGCCCGGGACTAGCGGGAGTTGTCCGGTACGAGCAGTACTTC. The rearrangement joins TRBV5-1 to TRBJ2-7; 14 bases are a match to TRBD2. The V gene end was trimmed by 4 bases and the J gene end by 4 bases; junction bases not matched to a gene: 10. Germline V gene data show CDR1 as SGHRS and CDR2 as YFSETQ. The CDR3 is 17 amino acids.

This clonotype was detected ten times or more. In nucleotides, the CDR3 is TGTGCCAGCTCAACAGGGCCTTTTGAGCAGTTCTTC. As protein: CASSTGPFEQFF. J is TRBJ2-1 and V is TRBV18; tentatively, D is TRBD1 (6 bases). There are 12 residues in the CDR3. CDR1 KGHSH and CDR2 LQKENI come from the germline V gene. Trimming pared 5 bases from V and 9 bases from J, leaving 11 bases between.